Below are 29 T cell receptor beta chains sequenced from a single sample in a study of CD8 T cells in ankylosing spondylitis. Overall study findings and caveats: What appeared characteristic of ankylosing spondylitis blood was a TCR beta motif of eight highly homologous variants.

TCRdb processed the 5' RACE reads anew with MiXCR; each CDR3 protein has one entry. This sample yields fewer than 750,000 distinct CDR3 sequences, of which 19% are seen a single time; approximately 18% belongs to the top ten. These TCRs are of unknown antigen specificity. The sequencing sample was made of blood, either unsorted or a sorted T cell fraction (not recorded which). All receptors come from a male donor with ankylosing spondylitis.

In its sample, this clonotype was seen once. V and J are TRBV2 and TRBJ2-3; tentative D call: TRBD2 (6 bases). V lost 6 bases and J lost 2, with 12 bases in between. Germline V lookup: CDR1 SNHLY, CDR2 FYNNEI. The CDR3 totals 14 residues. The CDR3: CASRGLMDTDTQYF. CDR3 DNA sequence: TGTGCCAGCAGGGGACTGATGGACACAGATACGCAGTATTTT.

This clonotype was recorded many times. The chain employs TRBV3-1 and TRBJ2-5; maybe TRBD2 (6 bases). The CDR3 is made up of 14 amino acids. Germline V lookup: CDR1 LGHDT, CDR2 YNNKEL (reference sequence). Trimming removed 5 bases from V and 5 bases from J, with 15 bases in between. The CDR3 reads CASSSRRAFETQYF. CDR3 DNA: TGTGCCAGCAGCTCGCGGAGGGCGTTTGAGACCCAGTACTTC.

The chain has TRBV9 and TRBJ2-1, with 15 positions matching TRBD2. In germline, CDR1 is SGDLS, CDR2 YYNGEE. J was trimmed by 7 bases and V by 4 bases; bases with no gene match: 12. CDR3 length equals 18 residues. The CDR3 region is CASSPQSTGLAGGNEQFF. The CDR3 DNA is TGTGCCAGCAGCCCCCAATCTACGGGACTAGCGGGAGGTAATGAGCAGTTCTTC.

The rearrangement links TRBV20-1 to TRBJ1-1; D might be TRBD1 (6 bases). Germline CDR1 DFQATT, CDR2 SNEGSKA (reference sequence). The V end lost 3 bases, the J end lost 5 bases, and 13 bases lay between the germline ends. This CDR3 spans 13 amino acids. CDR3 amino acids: CSASQGSGTEAFF. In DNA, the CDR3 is TGCAGTGCTAGCCAGGGGAGTGGGACTGAAGCTTTCTTT.

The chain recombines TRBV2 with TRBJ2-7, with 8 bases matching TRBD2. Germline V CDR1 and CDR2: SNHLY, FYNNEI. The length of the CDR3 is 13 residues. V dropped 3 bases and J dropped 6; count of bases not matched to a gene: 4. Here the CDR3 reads CASSDTGGLEQYF. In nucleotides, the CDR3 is TGTGCCAGCAGTGATACGGGGGGGCTCGAGCAGTACTTC.

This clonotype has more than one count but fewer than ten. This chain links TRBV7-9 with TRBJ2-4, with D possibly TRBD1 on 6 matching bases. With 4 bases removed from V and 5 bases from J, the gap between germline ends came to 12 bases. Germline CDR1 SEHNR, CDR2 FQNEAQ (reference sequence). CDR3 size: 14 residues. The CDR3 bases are TGTGCCAGCAGCTCCCCGGGACAACAAAACATTCAGTACTTC. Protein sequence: CASSSPGQQNIQYF.

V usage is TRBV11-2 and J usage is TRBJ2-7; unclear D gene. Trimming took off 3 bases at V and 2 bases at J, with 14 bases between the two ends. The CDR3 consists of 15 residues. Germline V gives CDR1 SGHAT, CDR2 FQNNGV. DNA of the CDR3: TGTGCCAGCAGCTTGGACCCGCACCCAACCTACGAGCAGTACTTC. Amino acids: CASSLDPHPTYEQYF. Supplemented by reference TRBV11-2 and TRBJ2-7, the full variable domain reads EAGVAQSPRYKIIEKRQSVAFWCNPISGHATLYWYQQILGQGPKLLIQFQNNGVVDDSQLPKDRFSAERLKGVDSTLKIQPAKLEDSAVYLCASSLDPHPTYEQYFGPGTRLTVT.

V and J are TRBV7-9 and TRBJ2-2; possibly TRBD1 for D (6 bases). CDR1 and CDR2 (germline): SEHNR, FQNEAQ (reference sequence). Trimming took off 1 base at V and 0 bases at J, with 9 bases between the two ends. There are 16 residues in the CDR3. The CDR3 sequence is CASSLGGTSNTGELFF. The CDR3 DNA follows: TGTGCCAGCAGCTTAGGGGGGACATCGAACACCGGGGAGCTGTTTTTT.

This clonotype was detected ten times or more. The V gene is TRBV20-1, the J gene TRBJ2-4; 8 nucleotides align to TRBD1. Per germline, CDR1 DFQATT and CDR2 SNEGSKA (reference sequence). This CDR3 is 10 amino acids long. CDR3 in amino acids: CTTGGNIQYF. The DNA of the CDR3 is TGCACTACAGGGGGAAACATTCAGTACTTC.

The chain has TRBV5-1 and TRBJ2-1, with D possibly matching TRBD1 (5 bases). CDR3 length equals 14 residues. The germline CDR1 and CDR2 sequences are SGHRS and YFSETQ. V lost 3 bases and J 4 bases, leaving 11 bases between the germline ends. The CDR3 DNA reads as TGCGCCAGCAGCTCAGAGACAGCATACAATGAGCAGTTCTTC. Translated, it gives CASSSETAYNEQFF.

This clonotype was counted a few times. CDR3 DNA: TGTGCCAGCTCACCATGGACCCAAAGCCAGAGGACTGAAGCTTTCTTT. Protein product: CASSPWTQSQRTEAFF. The chain uses TRBV18 and TRBJ1-1; D gene uncertain. Germline assignment: CDR1 KGHSH and CDR2 LQKENI. Trimming removed 2 bases at V and 5 bases at J, with 18 bases between. The CDR3 loop spans 16 amino acids.

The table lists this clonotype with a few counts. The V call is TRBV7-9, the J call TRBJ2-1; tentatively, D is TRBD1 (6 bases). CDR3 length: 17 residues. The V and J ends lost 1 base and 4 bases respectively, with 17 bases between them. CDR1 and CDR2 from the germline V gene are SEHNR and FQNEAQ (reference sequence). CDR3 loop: CASSLGQALGRYNEQFF. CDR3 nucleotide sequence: TGTGCCAGCAGCTTAGGACAGGCCCTCGGTCGATACAATGAGCAGTTCTTC.

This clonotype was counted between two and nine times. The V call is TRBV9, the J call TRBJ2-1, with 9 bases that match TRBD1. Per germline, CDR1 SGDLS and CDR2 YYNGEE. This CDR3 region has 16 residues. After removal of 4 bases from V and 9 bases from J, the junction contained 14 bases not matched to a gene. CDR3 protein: CASSQSAGTGFTEQFF. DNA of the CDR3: TGTGCCAGCAGCCAGAGCGCGGGGACAGGGTTCACTGAGCAGTTCTTC.

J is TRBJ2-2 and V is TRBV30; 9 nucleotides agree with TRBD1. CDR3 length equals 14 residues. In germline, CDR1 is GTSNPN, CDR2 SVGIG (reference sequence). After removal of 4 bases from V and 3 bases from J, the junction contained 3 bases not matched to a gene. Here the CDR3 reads CAWTGTGYTGELFF. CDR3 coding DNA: TGTGCCTGGACCGGGACAGGGTACACCGGGGAGCTGTTTTTT.

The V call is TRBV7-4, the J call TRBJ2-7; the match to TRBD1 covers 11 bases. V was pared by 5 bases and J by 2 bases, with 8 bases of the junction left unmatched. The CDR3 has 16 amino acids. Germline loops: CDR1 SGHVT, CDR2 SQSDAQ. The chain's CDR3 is CASSVTPGQGAYEQYF. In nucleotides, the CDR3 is TGTGCCAGCAGCGTAACTCCGGGACAGGGGGCCTACGAGCAGTACTTC.

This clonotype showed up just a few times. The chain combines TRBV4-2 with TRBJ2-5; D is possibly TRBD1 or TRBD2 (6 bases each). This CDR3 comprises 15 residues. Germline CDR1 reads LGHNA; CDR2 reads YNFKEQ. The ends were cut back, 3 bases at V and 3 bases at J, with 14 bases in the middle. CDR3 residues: CASSHPGGGEETQYF. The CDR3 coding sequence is TGTGCCAGCAGCCACCCAGGAGGGGGAGAAGAGACCCAGTACTTC.

The CDR3 region is CASSLRGIYNEQFF. CDR3 bases: TGTGCCAGCAGCTTAAGGGGGATCTACAATGAGCAGTTCTTC. This chain joins TRBV7-3 and TRBJ2-1; perhaps D is TRBD1 or TRBD2 (5 bases each). Germline CDR1 SGHTA, CDR2 FQGTGA. The V end lost 1 base, the J end lost 3 bases, and 7 bases lay between the germline ends. This CDR3 has 14 amino acids.

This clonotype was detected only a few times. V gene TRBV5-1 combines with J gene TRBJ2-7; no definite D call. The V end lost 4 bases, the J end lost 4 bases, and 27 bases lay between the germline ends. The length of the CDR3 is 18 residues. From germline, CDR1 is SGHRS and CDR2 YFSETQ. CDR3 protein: CASSRELPSALGTYEQYF. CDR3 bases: TGCGCCAGCAGCAGAGAACTACCTTCCGCCCTCGGTACTTACGAGCAGTACTTC.

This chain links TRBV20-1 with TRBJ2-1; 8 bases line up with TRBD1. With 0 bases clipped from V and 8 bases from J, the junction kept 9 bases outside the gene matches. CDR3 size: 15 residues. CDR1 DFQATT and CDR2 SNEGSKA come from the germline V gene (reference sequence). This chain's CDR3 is CSARDGSQGAYEQFF. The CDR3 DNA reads TGCAGTGCTAGAGACGGTAGTCAGGGGGCGTATGAGCAGTTCTTC.

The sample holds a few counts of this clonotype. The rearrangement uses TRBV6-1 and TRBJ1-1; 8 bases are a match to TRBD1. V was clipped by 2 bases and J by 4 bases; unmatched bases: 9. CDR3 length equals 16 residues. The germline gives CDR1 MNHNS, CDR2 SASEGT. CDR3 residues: CASSEKGWQGATEAFF. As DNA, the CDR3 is TGTGCCAGCAGTGAAAAGGGGTGGCAGGGGGCCACTGAAGCTTTCTTT.

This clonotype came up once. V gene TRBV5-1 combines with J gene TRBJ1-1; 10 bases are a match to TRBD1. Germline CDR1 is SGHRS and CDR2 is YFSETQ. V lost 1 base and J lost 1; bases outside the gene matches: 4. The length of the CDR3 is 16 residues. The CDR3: CASSLQGQGTNTEAFF. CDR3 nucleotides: TGCGCCAGCAGCTTGCAGGGACAGGGGACGAACACTGAAGCTTTCTTT.

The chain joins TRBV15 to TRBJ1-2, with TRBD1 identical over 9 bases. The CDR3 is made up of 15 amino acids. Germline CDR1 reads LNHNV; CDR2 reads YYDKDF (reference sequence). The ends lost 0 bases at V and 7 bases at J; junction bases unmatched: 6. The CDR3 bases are TGTGCCACCAGCAGAGATCGTTACAGGGGGCTTGGCTACACCTTC. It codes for CATSRDRYRGLGYTF. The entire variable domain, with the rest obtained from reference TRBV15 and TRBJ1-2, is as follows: DAMVIQNPRYQVTQFGKPVTLSCSQTLNHNVMYWYQQKSSQAPKLLFHYYDKDFNNEADTPDNFQSRRPNTSFCFLDIRSPGLGDTAMYLCATSRDRYRGLGYTFGSGTRLTVV.

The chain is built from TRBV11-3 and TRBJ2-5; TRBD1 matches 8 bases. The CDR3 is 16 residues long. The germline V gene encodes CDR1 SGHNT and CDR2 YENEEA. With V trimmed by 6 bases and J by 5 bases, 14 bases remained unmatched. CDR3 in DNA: TGTGCCAGCAGTCCAGGGGGGCCAGGGGGCCAGGAGACCCAGTACTTC. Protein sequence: CASSPGGPGGQETQYF.

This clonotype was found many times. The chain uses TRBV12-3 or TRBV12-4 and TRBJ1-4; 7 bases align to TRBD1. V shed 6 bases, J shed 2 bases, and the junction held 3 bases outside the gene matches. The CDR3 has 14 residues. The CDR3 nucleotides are TGTGCCAGCAGCTCCAGGGGGACTAATGAAAAACTGTTTTTT. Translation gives CASSSRGTNEKLFF.

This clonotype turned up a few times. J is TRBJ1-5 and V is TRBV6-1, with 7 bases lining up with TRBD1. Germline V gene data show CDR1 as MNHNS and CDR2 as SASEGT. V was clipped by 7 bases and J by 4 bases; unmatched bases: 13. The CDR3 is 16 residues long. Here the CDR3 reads CASKDDRVLGNQPQHF. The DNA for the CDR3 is TGTGCCAGCAAAGACGACAGGGTTTTGGGGAATCAGCCCCAGCATTTT.

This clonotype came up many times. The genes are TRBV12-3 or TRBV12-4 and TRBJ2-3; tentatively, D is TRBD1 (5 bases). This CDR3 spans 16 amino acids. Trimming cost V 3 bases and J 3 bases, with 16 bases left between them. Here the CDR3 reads CASSFRAIGSTDTQYF. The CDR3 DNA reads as TGTGCCAGCAGTTTCAGGGCAATCGGTAGTACAGATACGCAGTATTTT.

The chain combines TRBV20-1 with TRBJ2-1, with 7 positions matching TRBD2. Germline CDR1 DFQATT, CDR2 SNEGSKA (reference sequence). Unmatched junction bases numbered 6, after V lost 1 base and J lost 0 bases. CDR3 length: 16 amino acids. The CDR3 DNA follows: TGCAGTGCTAGAGGGGGAGGGCCGGGCTCCTACAATGAGCAGTTCTTC. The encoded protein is CSARGGGPGSYNEQFF.

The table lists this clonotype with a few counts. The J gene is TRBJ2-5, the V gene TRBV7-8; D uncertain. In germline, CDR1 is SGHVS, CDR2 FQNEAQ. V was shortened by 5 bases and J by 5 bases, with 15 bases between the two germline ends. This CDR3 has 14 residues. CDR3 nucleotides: TGTGCCAGCAGCCTCCTTTGGCGTGCGGAGACCCAGTACTTC. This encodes CASSLLWRAETQYF. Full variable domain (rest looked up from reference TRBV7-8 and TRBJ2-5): GAGVSQSPRYKVAKRGQDVALRCDPISGHVSLFWYQQALGQGPEFLTYFQNEAQLDKSGLPSDRFFAERPEGSVSTLKIQRTQQEDSAVYLCASSLLWRAETQYFGPGTRLLVL.

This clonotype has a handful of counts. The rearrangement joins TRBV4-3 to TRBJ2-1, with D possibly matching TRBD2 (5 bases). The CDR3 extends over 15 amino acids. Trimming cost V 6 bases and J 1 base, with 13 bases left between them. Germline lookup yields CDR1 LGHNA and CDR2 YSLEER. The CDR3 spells CASSTDYYSYNEQFF. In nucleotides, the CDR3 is TGCGCCAGCAGTACTGACTATTATTCCTACAATGAGCAGTTCTTC.